Below, one T cell receptor beta chain is given with its context. The protocol was immunoSEQ multiplex PCR, while the TCRdb copy is restricted to in-frame clones and leaves out a portion. This sample carries approximately 67,000 clones, about nine tenths of them seen once, and the ten largest clones take about 2%. The record originates from a study of OX40 agonist ivuxolimab in advanced cancers. Across the study: Mean age 60 years, range 23 to 79; roughly 82% male.

J was trimmed by 6 bases and V by 2 bases; bases with no gene match: 6. The CDR3 is 14 residues long. Germline V gene sequence: CDR1 SGDLS, CDR2 YYNGEE. This clonotype was sampled from an adult with an advanced solid tumor such as melanoma, head and neck, liver or kidney cancer. The source was CD4+ or CD8+ T cells sorted from blood, collected in a trial of the OX40 agonist ivuxolimab. The rearrangement joins TRBV9 to TRBJ2-3; 7 bases agree with TRBD1. CDR3 amino acids: CASSVMLQGDTQYF. CDR3 nucleotides: TGTGCCAGCAGCGTGATGTTACAGGGGGATACGCAGTATTTT.